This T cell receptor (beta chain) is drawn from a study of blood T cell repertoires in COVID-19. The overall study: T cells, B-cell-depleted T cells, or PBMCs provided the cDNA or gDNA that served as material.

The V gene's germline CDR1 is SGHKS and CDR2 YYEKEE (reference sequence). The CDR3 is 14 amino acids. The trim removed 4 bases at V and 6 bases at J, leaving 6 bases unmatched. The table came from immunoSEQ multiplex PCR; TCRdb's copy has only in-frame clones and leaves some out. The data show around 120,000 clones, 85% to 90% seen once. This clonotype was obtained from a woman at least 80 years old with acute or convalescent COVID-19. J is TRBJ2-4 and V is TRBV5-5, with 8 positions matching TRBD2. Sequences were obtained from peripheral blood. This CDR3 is CASSDPGLGNIQYF. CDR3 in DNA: TGTGCCAGCAGCGACCCGGGACTAGGAAACATTCAGTACTTC.